This is a list of T cell receptor beta chains from one sample in a study of blood T cell repertoires in COVID-19. Measured with immunoSEQ multiplex PCR; TCRdb has only the in-frame clones, and not every one. The data hold about 68,000 clones, with about 90% observed a single time. Material for sequencing was peripheral blood. The receptors stem from a man aged 50-60 years with COVID-19, enrolled during active disease. Both conserved end residues are part of each CDR3. The D gene is left open where the match is weak. The size field is filled for only some rows; it gives once, few, many or a size class.

TGTGCCAGCAGCTTCTCGGAAGAGACCCAGTACTTC,CASSFSEETQYF,12,once,TRBJ2-5,TRBV11-2,.
TGTGCCAGCAGTGAGGTGGGACTAGCGGGAGAGACCTACAATGAGCAGTTCTTC,CASSEVGLAGETYNEQFF,18,.,TRBJ2-1,TRBV2,TRBD2
TGTGCCATCAGTGAACGGGGTACTAATGAAAAACTGTTTTTT,CAISERGTNEKLFF,14,.,TRBJ1-4,TRBV10-3,.
TGTGCCAGCAGCTTGGAAGGAGGACAGTTACAGACCCAGTACTTC,CASSLEGGQLQTQYF,15,.,TRBJ2-5,TRBV5-4,.
TGTGCCAGCAGCGTAGGGTGGGGGGGCGTTGGTCAGCCCCAGCATTTT,CASSVGWGGVGQPQHF,16,.,TRBJ1-5,TRBV9,.
TGTGCCAGCAGCTTAGTGGGTAGCGGGAGCCTCTACGAGCAGTACTTC,CASSLVGSGSLYEQYF,16,.,TRBJ2-7,TRBV7-6,TRBD2
TGTGCCAGCAGTCCGACCACAGGGGGCACCTACGAGCAGTACTTC,CASSPTTGGTYEQYF,15,.,TRBJ2-7,TRBV27,TRBD1
TGTGCCAGCGGGAGGGAGAGGAGTAACAATGAGCAGTTCTTC,CASGRERSNNEQFF,14,.,TRBJ2-1,TRBV9,TRBD2
TGTGCCAGCAGCCAAGGGGGATCCTCCTACGAGCAGTACTTC,CASSQGGSSYEQYF,14,once,TRBJ2-7,TRBV7-3,.
TGTGCCAGCAGCTTAACGAGACAGGCCCTTGAAGCTTTCTTT,CASSLTRQALEAFF,14,.,TRBJ1-1,TRBV7-9,.
TGCGCCACATCGCTCGGGACAGGACTTTACGAGCAGTACTTC,CATSLGTGLYEQYF,14,.,TRBJ2-7,TRBV4-1,TRBD1
TGCGCCAGCGCCCTTAGCGGGGCAGAGACAGATACGCAGTATTTT,CASALSGAETDTQYF,15,.,TRBJ2-3,TRBV5-1,TRBD2
TGTGCCAGCAGTGATCGGTCAGCGTCTAGCACAGATACGCAGTATTTT,CASSDRSASSTDTQYF,16,.,TRBJ2-3,TRBV6-4,.
TGTGCCAGCAGCCCAGTACCTGGGACTACCTACGAGCAGTACTTC,CASSPVPGTTYEQYF,15,few,TRBJ2-7,TRBV27,TRBD2
TGTGCCAGCAGCTTCGGGATTAGGGACTACGAGCAGTACTTC,CASSFGIRDYEQYF,14,.,TRBJ2-7,TRBV7-2,.
TGTGCCAGCAGTGAAGCGGCGGGAGGGGCAGAGACCCAGTACTTC,CASSEAAGGAETQYF,15,.,TRBJ2-5,TRBV6-1,TRBD2
TGTGCCAGCAGCCGCGGGACTAGCGGAAACAATGAGCAGTTCTTC,CASSRGTSGNNEQFF,15,few,TRBJ2-1,TRBV6-5,TRBD2
TGCGCCAGCAGCCCCAGACAGGGCTCTAACTATGGCTACACCTTC,CASSPRQGSNYGYTF,15,.,TRBJ1-2,TRBV4-1,TRBD1
TGTGCCAGCAGCGTAACGGGAAACTCCTACGAGCAGTACTTC,CASSVTGNSYEQYF,14,.,TRBJ2-7,TRBV9,.
TGTGCCAGCACCTCGACAGTCCAGCTCGGGAACATTCAGTACTTC,CASTSTVQLGNIQYF,15,.,TRBJ2-4,TRBV2,.
TGCGCCAGCAGCTATGGGACAGGGGAAGTGGCCGAGCAGTACTTC,CASSYGTGEVAEQYF,15,.,TRBJ2-7,TRBV5-1,TRBD1
TGTGCCAGCAGTTCCGGTCCGGGACAGGGGGTATATGGCTACACCTTC,CASSSGPGQGVYGYTF,16,.,TRBJ1-2,TRBV28,TRBD1
TGTGCCAGCAGTGAATACAGGGGGATCGGGGAGCTGTTTTTT,CASSEYRGIGELFF,14,.,TRBJ2-2,TRBV25-1,TRBD1
TGTGCCTGGAAAGGGGCCGTTAATCAGCCCCAGCATTTT,CAWKGAVNQPQHF,13,.,TRBJ1-5,TRBV30,.
TGTGCCAGCAGCCAAGAGGGACATTGGAACACTGAAGCTTTCTTT,CASSQEGHWNTEAFF,15,.,TRBJ1-1,TRBV14,.
TGCAGCGTTCATCAGGGTTACGAAGCTTTCTTT,CSVHQGYEAFF,11,.,TRBJ1-1,TRBV29-1,.
TGTGCCAGCAGCCAAGACCCGTGGGGCAGGGTCGCCACTGAAGCTTTCTTT,CASSQDPWGRVATEAFF,17,few,TRBJ1-1,TRBV3-1/TRBV3-2,.
TGTGCCAGTAGTATTTTTCACAGTAGCGGCTATGGCTACACCTTC,CASSIFHSSGYGYTF,15,.,TRBJ1-2,TRBV19,.
TGTGCCAGTAGTTTACAGGTTACTGGAAGGTCTGGGGCCAACGTCCTGACTTTC,CASSLQVTGRSGANVLTF,18,.,TRBJ2-6,TRBV19,.
TGTGCCAGCAGCCACGGGACTAGAAGGGCTGATCAGATCTTC,CASSHGTRRADQIF,14,.,TRBJ2-1,TRBV3-1/TRBV3-2,TRBD2
TGTGCCAGCACTGTCAAGGGGGCGAGGGAGCAGTACTTC,CASTVKGAREQYF,13,.,TRBJ2-7,TRBV6-5,TRBD1
TGTGCCAGTAAAAGAGCGGGAGGGGCTGGGGCCAACGTCCTGACTTTC,CASKRAGGAGANVLTF,16,.,TRBJ2-6,TRBV19,TRBD2
TGCGCCAGCAGCCAGGGGCGAGGGGAGCTCAGGGGAGATACGCAGTATTTT,CASSQGRGELRGDTQYF,17,.,TRBJ2-3,TRBV5-1,.
TGTGCCAGCAGCTCACTCCTTGGGCAGTTCAACTATGGCTACACCTTC,CASSSLLGQFNYGYTF,16,.,TRBJ1-2,TRBV7-9,.
TGCGCCAGCAGCTTTAGCGGGAGTATTACAGATACGCAGTATTTT,CASSFSGSITDTQYF,15,.,TRBJ2-3,TRBV5-1,TRBD2
TGTGCCAGCTCACCCCAGGACTCGAACACCGGGGAGCTGTTTTTT,CASSPQDSNTGELFF,15,.,TRBJ2-2,TRBV18,.
TGCGCCAGCAGCTTGGGCGGGGCAGGGAGCACAGATACGCAGTATTTT,CASSLGGAGSTDTQYF,16,.,TRBJ2-3,TRBV5-1,.
TGCGCCAGCAGCCAAGATAAGGACAGGGGGGACGAGCAGTACTTC,CASSQDKDRGDEQYF,15,.,TRBJ2-7,TRBV4-3,TRBD1
TGTGCCAGCTCTGACGGGGTTCAGATCACAGATACGCAGTATTTT,CASSDGVQITDTQYF,15,.,TRBJ2-3,TRBV11-3,.
TGTGCCAGCAGCTTAGTACTAGCGCTCACAGATACGCAGTATTTT,CASSLVLALTDTQYF,15,.,TRBJ2-3,TRBV7-2,TRBD2
TGTGCCAGCAGCTTAGCGCTCCGCGGTAAGGGGAAAGAGACCCAGTACTTC,CASSLALRGKGKETQYF,17,.,TRBJ2-5,TRBV7-6,.
TGTGCCAGCAGCTCCCGAGGGTTTACTAACTATGGCTACACCTTC,CASSSRGFTNYGYTF,15,.,TRBJ1-2,TRBV3-1/TRBV3-2,.
TGTGCCAGCAGTTCCCACGGACAGGGGAACTATGGCTACACCTTC,CASSSHGQGNYGYTF,15,.,TRBJ1-2,TRBV28,TRBD1
TGTGCCAGCAGCTTAGGGCCTTCCTCCGAGCAGTACTTC,CASSLGPSSEQYF,13,.,TRBJ2-7,TRBV7-2,.
TGTGCCAGCAGCCCTAGCGGGTCTCCCTACAATGAGCAGTTCTTC,CASSPSGSPYNEQFF,15,.,TRBJ2-1,TRBV6-4,TRBD2
TGTGCCAGCAGTGCTTCAACATCGTACCAAGAGACCCAGTACTTC,CASSASTSYQETQYF,15,.,TRBJ2-5,TRBV25-1,.
TGTGCCAGCTCCGGGACAGGGACTGTCGAGCAGTACTTC,CASSGTGTVEQYF,13,.,TRBJ2-7,TRBV6-5,TRBD1
TGTGCCAGCAGCTTGGGGGGACTAGCGGGAGGACGGACCGGGGAGCTGTTTTTT,CASSLGGLAGGRTGELFF,18,once,TRBJ2-2,TRBV5-4,TRBD2
TGTGCCAGCAGCCCCCCCCCGGGGAGGGAGAACACCGGGGAGCTGTTTTTT,CASSPPPGRENTGELFF,17,.,TRBJ2-2,TRBV11-3,TRBD2
TGTGCCAGCACTCGTTGGGGGGGTATTTCTAATGAGCAGTTCTTC,CASTRWGGISNEQFF,15,.,TRBJ2-1,TRBV27,TRBD2
TGTGCCAGTAGTTCCCCCGGGACTAGCTTCTTCGAGCAGTACTTC,CASSSPGTSFFEQYF,15,.,TRBJ2-7,TRBV19,TRBD2
TGTGCCAGCAGCTCGGAATTGACAGGGTACGAGCAGTACTTC,CASSSELTGYEQYF,14,.,TRBJ2-7,TRBV5-5,TRBD1
TGTGCCATCAGTGAGTTGGGGGCCACAGATACGCAGTATTTT,CAISELGATDTQYF,14,.,TRBJ2-3,TRBV10-3,.
TGTGCCAGCAGCCCAGGGACAGTTTTAGAGCCCCAGCATTTT,CASSPGTVLEPQHF,14,.,TRBJ1-5,TRBV7-3,TRBD1
TGTGCCACCAGTGACCCGGACGGGGGTCTATACAATGAGCAGTTCTTC,CATSDPDGGLYNEQFF,16,.,TRBJ2-1,TRBV24-1,.
TGTGCCACCAGCAGAGATCGGGACAGGGGAACTAATGAAAAACTGTTTTTT,CATSRDRDRGTNEKLFF,17,.,TRBJ1-4,TRBV15,TRBD1
TGTGCCAGCTCACCCGGGACTAGCGGGAGAGGAGACGAGCAGTACTTC,CASSPGTSGRGDEQYF,16,.,TRBJ2-7,TRBV18,TRBD2
TGTGCCAGCAGTAGACGGACGGGAGAATACGAGCAGTACTTC,CASSRRTGEYEQYF,14,.,TRBJ2-7,TRBV27,.